One sample yielded the 11 T cell receptor beta chains listed below, sequenced in a study of CD8+ T cells in alopecia areata. RNA was extracted and reverse transcribed into cDNA as the sequencing template. The protocol was immunoSEQ multiplex PCR, while the TCRdb copy is restricted to in-frame clones and leaves out a portion. The sample has 200,000 to 250,000 clones, roughly two thirds seen once. The input for sequencing was CD4+ T cells sorted from blood, taken at week 0. Source of these receptors: a human donor with alopecia areata.

This clone has ten or more counts. This rearrangement joins TRBV9 to TRBJ2-4; TRBD2 is a possible D gene (6 bases). The CDR3 has 17 residues. Germline V lookup: CDR1 SGDLS, CDR2 YYNGEE. Trimming shortened V by 0 bases and J by 1 base, and 14 bases separated the two germline ends. In nucleotides, the CDR3 is TGTGCCAGCAGCGTAGATCCTACGGAGGGGGCCAAAAACATTCAGTACTTC. It specifies CASSVDPTEGAKNIQYF.

This clone has a handful of counts. The chain combines TRBV7-3 with TRBJ2-1, with unresolved D. This CDR3 is 14 amino acids long. Trimming cost V 4 bases and J 9 bases, with 16 bases left between them. Germline CDR1 is SGHTA and CDR2 is FQGTGA. For the CDR3, the DNA is TGTGCCAGCAGCTCCCTACCTACGGCCGGTGAGCAGTTCTTC. Its protein product is CASSSLPTAGEQFF.

CDR3 nucleotides: TGTGCCAGCAGCGATACCGGGACAGGGGAACCTGAAGCTTTCTTT. It encodes CASSDTGTGEPEAFF. V usage is TRBV7-2 and J usage is TRBJ1-1, with 10 bases fitting TRBD1. CDR1 SGHTA and CDR2 FQGNSA come from the germline V gene. V was clipped by 5 bases and J by 6 bases; unmatched bases: 9. The CDR3 runs to 15 residues.

Only a few counts were recorded for this clone. The chain recombines TRBV5-1 with TRBJ2-3, with D possibly being TRBD1 or TRBD2 (5 bases each). V lost 7 bases and J lost 4, with 10 bases in between. The CDR3 consists of 12 residues. Germline CDR1 and CDR2: SGHRS and YFSETQ. Here the CDR3 DNA reads TGCGCCAGCCAGGGAGTATCAGATACGCAGTATTTT. Translated, it gives CASQGVSDTQYF.

J is TRBJ2-1 and V is TRBV9; D gene ambiguous. Per germline, CDR1 SGDLS and CDR2 YYNGEE. The CDR3 consists of 14 residues. Trimming left V 0 bases short and J 7 bases short, with 11 bases between. The CDR3 is CASSVVGIANEQFF. The CDR3 region has the DNA TGTGCCAGCAGCGTAGTAGGCATAGCTAATGAGCAGTTCTTC.

The chain employs TRBV19 and TRBJ1-2; D perhaps matches TRBD1 (6 bases). The CDR3 loop spans 13 amino acids. V was trimmed by 3 bases and J by 2 bases, leaving 7 bases between them. Per the germline V gene, CDR1 is LNHDA and CDR2 is SQIVND (reference sequence). The chain's CDR3 is CASSIQGNYGYTF. The CDR3 nucleotides are TGTGCCAGTAGTATCCAGGGGAACTATGGCTACACCTTC.

V usage is TRBV27 and J usage is TRBJ1-2; 8 bases agree with TRBD1. Germline trimming cut 5 bases from V and 7 bases from J; bases unmatched to any gene: 9. The V gene's germline CDR1 is MNHEY and CDR2 SMNVEV (reference sequence). The CDR3 consists of 14 residues. This CDR3 reads CASSNTGGRGGYTF. The CDR3 DNA is TGTGCCAGCAGTAATACAGGGGGGAGGGGTGGCTACACCTTC.

The rearrangement uses TRBV7-2 and TRBJ2-7; D remains unclear. The CDR3 has 15 amino acids. Germline V CDR1 and CDR2: SGHTA, FQGNSA. Trimming shortened V by 4 bases and J by 3 bases, and 16 bases separated the two germline ends. The chain's CDR3 is CASSSSGSRSYEQYF. CDR3 DNA sequence: TGTGCCAGCAGCTCCTCGGGTAGCAGGAGCTACGAGCAGTACTTC.

CDR3 protein: CASSLQGSGYTF. DNA of the CDR3: TGTGCCAGCAGTCTACAGGGATCCGGCTACACCTTC. The chain uses TRBV6-1 and TRBJ1-2; a possible D gene is TRBD1 (6 bases). The CDR3 loop spans 12 amino acids. The V end lost 5 bases, the J end lost 8 bases, and 12 bases lay between the germline ends. Germline loops: CDR1 MNHNS, CDR2 SASEGT.

This clone was recorded a few times. The chain joins TRBV5-6 to TRBJ1-3; TRBD1 agrees at 8 bases. From germline, CDR1 is SGHDT and CDR2 YYEEEE. V trimming: 2 bases; J trimming: 0 bases; junction bases outside the gene matches: 4. The CDR3 consists of 16 residues. The DNA for the CDR3 is TGTGCCAGCAGCTTCAGGGGGCTCTCCTCTGGAAACACCATATATTTT. This codes for CASSFRGLSSGNTIYF.

The DNA for the CDR3 is TGCAGCGTCGGGGAAGGCGATCAGCCCCAGCATTTT. This encodes CSVGEGDQPQHF. V is TRBV29-1 and J is TRBJ1-5; D gene uncertain. CDR3 length: 12 amino acids. V lost 6 bases to trimming and J lost 5 bases, with 11 bases between them. Germline CDR1 reads SQVTM; CDR2 reads ANQGSEA.